The rows below give T cell receptor beta chains drawn from one sample of a study of read filtering for tumor transcriptome and immune sequencing. Each CDR3 protein gets one entry after TCRdb re-called the reads with MiXCR. The table shows 90,000 to 95,000 distinct CDR3 sequences, with approximately 21% occurring only once. The sample was a population of CD138-negative cells sorted from bone marrow. The receptors stem from a donor over 35 with multiple myeloma. Both conserved end residues are part of each CDR3. Fields, in order: CDR3 DNA, CDR3 protein, D gene, J gene, V gene, CDR3 length, clone size. The D gene is left open where the match is weak. Expanded clones get a size class; other rows say once, few or many, or leave the size out.

CDR3 DNA: TGTGCCAGCAGCTTCAGCCGGGCTGGGGCCAACGTCCTGACTTTC
CDR3 protein: CASSFSRAGANVLTF
D gene: .
J gene: TRBJ2-6
V gene: TRBV7-9
CDR3 length: 15
clone size: many

CDR3 DNA: TGCGCCAGCAGCTCCCTAGCGGATAACTCCTACAATGAGCAGTTCTTC
CDR3 protein: CASSSLADNSYNEQFF
D gene: TRBD2
J gene: TRBJ2-1
V gene: TRBV5-1
CDR3 length: 16
clone size: many

CDR3 DNA: TGTGCCACCAGCAGATCGGCAGGGGGACCCAATCAGCCCCAGCATTTT
CDR3 protein: CATSRSAGGPNQPQHF
D gene: TRBD1
J gene: TRBJ1-5
V gene: TRBV15
CDR3 length: 16
clone size: many

CDR3 DNA: TGTGCCAGCAGTACATCGACAGGGTTGAGAATCTTT
CDR3 protein: CASSTSTGLRIF
D gene: TRBD1
J gene: TRBJ1-1
V gene: TRBV28
CDR3 length: 12
clone size: many

CDR3 DNA: TGTGCCAGCAGCCGCCGAGGAAACACTGAAGCTTTCTTT
CDR3 protein: CASSRRGNTEAFF
D gene: .
J gene: TRBJ1-1
V gene: TRBV7-2
CDR3 length: 13
clone size: many

CDR3 DNA: TGTGCCAGCAAAAGACAGGGGGTGATCGACGAGCAGTACTTC
CDR3 protein: CASKRQGVIDEQYF
D gene: TRBD1
J gene: TRBJ2-7
V gene: TRBV2
CDR3 length: 14
clone size: many

CDR3 DNA: TGTGCCAGTTCGACAGGGGCGAACACTGAAGCTTTCTTT
CDR3 protein: CASSTGANTEAFF
D gene: TRBD1
J gene: TRBJ1-1
V gene: TRBV2
CDR3 length: 13
clone size: many

CDR3 DNA: TGTGCCAGCAGCTTCATGGGACTAGCGGTCTACGAGCAGTACTTC
CDR3 protein: CASSFMGLAVYEQYF
D gene: TRBD2
J gene: TRBJ2-7
V gene: TRBV11-2
CDR3 length: 15
clone size: many

CDR3 DNA: TGTGCCAGCAGCCTCATTCGACAGCCCCAGCATTTT
CDR3 protein: CASSLIRQPQHF
D gene: .
J gene: TRBJ1-5
V gene: TRBV28
CDR3 length: 12
clone size: .

CDR3 DNA: TGCGCCAGCAGCTTGGCCGTAGGGGACCCCTACAATGAGCAGTTCTTC
CDR3 protein: CASSLAVGDPYNEQFF
D gene: .
J gene: TRBJ2-1
V gene: TRBV5-1
CDR3 length: 16
clone size: many

CDR3 DNA: TGTGCCTCGAACAGGGGCGGGGGCTACACCTTC
CDR3 protein: CASNRGGGYTF
D gene: TRBD1
J gene: TRBJ1-2
V gene: TRBV30
CDR3 length: 11
clone size: many

CDR3 DNA: TGTGCCAGTAGTTTTTGGGATGAGCAGTTCTTC
CDR3 protein: CASSFWDEQFF
D gene: .
J gene: TRBJ2-1
V gene: TRBV19
CDR3 length: 11
clone size: many

CDR3 DNA: TGTGCCAGCAGTCAACCGTCAGCATGGAACACTGAAGCTCTCTTT
CDR3 protein: CASSQPSAWNTEALF
D gene: .
J gene: TRBJ1-1
V gene: TRBV28
CDR3 length: 15
clone size: many

CDR3 DNA: TGTGCCAGCAAGTGGAGGGGTGATAGCAATCAGCCCCAGCATTTT
CDR3 protein: CASKWRGDSNQPQHF
D gene: .
J gene: TRBJ1-5
V gene: TRBV12-3/TRBV12-4
CDR3 length: 15
clone size: .

CDR3 DNA: TGTGCCAGCAGCTCACGGGGACTCTACAATGAGCAGTTCTTC
CDR3 protein: CASSSRGLYNEQFF
D gene: .
J gene: TRBJ2-1
V gene: TRBV7-9
CDR3 length: 14
clone size: many

CDR3 DNA: TGTGCCAGCAGCTTGGGTATCGGGAACACTGAAGCTTTCTTT
CDR3 protein: CASSLGIGNTEAFF
D gene: .
J gene: TRBJ1-1
V gene: TRBV7-8
CDR3 length: 14
clone size: .

CDR3 DNA: TGTGCCAGCAGCGCATACGACAGCGGCTCTGGAAACACCATATATTTT
CDR3 protein: CASSAYDSGSGNTIYF
D gene: .
J gene: TRBJ1-3
V gene: TRBV9
CDR3 length: 16
clone size: .

CDR3 DNA: TGTGCCAGCAGCTTGGCGATGTACGAGCAGTACTTC
CDR3 protein: CASSLAMYEQYF
D gene: .
J gene: TRBJ2-7
V gene: TRBV5-6
CDR3 length: 12
clone size: .

CDR3 DNA: TGCAGTGCTAGAGAGGACAGGGGTTATCAGCCCCAGCATTTT
CDR3 protein: CSAREDRGYQPQHF
D gene: TRBD1
J gene: TRBJ1-5
V gene: TRBV20-1
CDR3 length: 14
clone size: .

CDR3 DNA: TGCGCCAGCAGCAGCCATGGCAATCAAGAGACCCAGTACTTC
CDR3 protein: CASSSHGNQETQYF
D gene: .
J gene: TRBJ2-5
V gene: TRBV5-1
CDR3 length: 14
clone size: many